Following are 25 T cell receptor beta chains from one sample sequenced in a study of T cells after yellow fever vaccination. TCRdb fed the 5' RACE reads into MiXCR, producing one record per CDR3 protein. This sample has more than 55,000 distinct CDR3 sequences, with 7.4% found just once. The specimen comprised CD8+ T cells sorted from PBMCs, sampled 15 days after the yellow fever booster vaccination. The receptors derive from a man between 25 and 39 years old who received the YFV17D yellow fever vaccine.

This clonotype was seen repeatedly, ten times or more. The chain recombines TRBV19 with TRBJ2-1, with TRBD2 matching over 9 bases. V dropped 6 bases and J dropped 1; count of bases not matched to a gene: 4. The CDR3 is 15 amino acids. The germline CDR1 and CDR2 sequences are LNHDA and SQIVND (reference sequence). The CDR3 protein is CASSNLAGSYNEQFF. Here the CDR3 DNA reads TGTGCCAGTAGCAATCTAGCGGGGTCCTACAATGAGCAGTTCTTC.

The table lists this clonotype with many counts. V usage is TRBV28 and J usage is TRBJ2-4; D is unclear. CDR1 is MDHEN, CDR2 SYDVKM, per germline. The CDR3 sequence is 16 residues long. V lost 2 bases to trimming and J lost 3 bases, with 14 bases between them. For the CDR3, the DNA is TGTGCCAGCAGTTTAAGCCCCACAGTGGGCAAAAACATTCAGTACTTC. The encoded protein is CASSLSPTVGKNIQYF.

This chain uses TRBV9 with TRBJ2-3; TRBD1 agrees at 7 bases. This CDR3 is 16 amino acids long. Germline assignment: CDR1 SGDLS and CDR2 YYNGEE. V trimming: 1 base; J trimming: 6 bases; junction bases outside the gene matches: 11. The CDR3 sequence: CASSVKGATAVDTQYF. In DNA form, the CDR3 reads TGTGCCAGCAGCGTAAAGGGGGCAACGGCGGTGGATACGCAGTATTTT.

This clonotype was counted many times. The CDR3 DNA reads TGCGCCAGCAGCTCGCGAATCGATGAGCAGTTCTTC. It translates to CASSSRIDEQFF. V usage is TRBV5-1 and J usage is TRBJ2-1; D gene ambiguous. The CDR3 is made up of 12 amino acids. Germline V gene data show CDR1 as SGHRS and CDR2 as YFSETQ. Trimming cost V 3 bases and J 8 bases, with 9 bases left between them. The entire variable domain, with the rest obtained from reference TRBV5-1 and TRBJ2-1, is as follows: KAGVTQTPRYLIKTRGQQVTLSCSPISGHRSVSWYQQTPGQGLQFLFEYFSETQRNKGNFPGRFSGRQFSNSRSEMNVSTLELGDSALYLCASSSRIDEQFFGPGTRLTVL.

This clonotype showed up many times. The chain employs TRBV27 and TRBJ2-1; possible D gene TRBD2, 5 bases. From germline, CDR1 is MNHEY and CDR2 SMNVEV (reference sequence). Trimming took 5 bases from V and 0 from J, leaving 11 bases between them. This CDR3 contains 15 residues. The CDR3 sequence: CASSPDYYSYNEQFF. DNA of the CDR3: TGTGCCAGCAGTCCCGACTATTACTCCTACAATGAGCAGTTCTTC.

This clonotype came up many times. The chain has TRBV25-1 and TRBJ2-3, with 7 positions matching TRBD1. Germline V gene sequence: CDR1 MGHDK, CDR2 SYGVNS. V dropped 1 base and J dropped 0; count of bases not matched to a gene: 10. The CDR3 loop spans 18 amino acids. CDR3 DNA: TGTGCCAGCAGTGAATTCAATCCGGGACAGTCTAGCACAGATACGCAGTATTTT. Translated: CASSEFNPGQSSTDTQYF. Full variable domain (missing parts from reference TRBV25-1 and TRBJ2-3): EADIYQTPRYLVIGTGKKITLECSQTMGHDKMYWYQQDPGMELHLIHYSYGVNSTEKGDLSSESTVSRIRTEHFPLTLESARPSHTSQYLCASSEFNPGQSSTDTQYFGPGTRLTVL.

This clonotype was recorded many times. The CDR3, as DNA: TGTGCCAGCAGCTCTCATAGCAATCAGCCCCAGCATTTT. Amino acid sequence: CASSSHSNQPQHF. The rearrangement uses TRBV28 and TRBJ1-5; the D is unclear. From germline, CDR1 is MDHEN and CDR2 SYDVKM. The V gene lost 6 bases and the J gene lost 0 bases, with 6 bases spanning the gap. The CDR3 runs to 13 residues.

This clonotype was found many times. The chain employs TRBV30 and TRBJ1-1, with D perhaps TRBD1 (6 bases). V was clipped by 5 bases and J by 8 bases, with 15 bases between them. Germline V lookup: CDR1 GTSNPN, CDR2 SVGIG (reference sequence). This CDR3 contains 12 residues. The DNA of the CDR3 is TGTGCCTGGGAAACAGGGAACAACGAAGCTTTCTTT. Its protein product is CAWETGNNEAFF.

This clonotype was detected many times. The chain joins TRBV4-2 to TRBJ2-5; 9 bases map to TRBD2. J gave up 4 bases and V 0 bases, and 9 bases lay outside the gene matches. Germline V CDR1 and CDR2: LGHNA, YNFKEQ. The CDR3 loop spans 17 amino acids. In nucleotides, the CDR3 is TGTGCCAGCAGCCAAGATCGCGATAGCGGGAGTTCAGAGACCCAGTACTTC. This codes for CASSQDRDSGSSETQYF.

This clonotype was detected once. This could be a read error, since a much larger clone is one nucleotide away. This chain uses TRBV29-1 with TRBJ2-7, with 7 bases matching TRBD2. The CDR3 runs 11 residues. Germline CDR1 reads SQVTM; CDR2 reads ANQGSEA. This CDR3 reads CSVAGSYEQNF. The DNA for the CDR3 is TGCAGCGTAGCGGGATCCTACGAGCAGAACTTC.

This clonotype was seen many times. The chain recombines TRBV28 with TRBJ2-2; D ambiguous. The CDR3 runs 14 residues. Germline CDR1 is MDHEN and CDR2 is SYDVKM. V was trimmed by 3 bases and J by 8 bases, leaving 13 bases between them. The CDR3 loop is CASSFPQSPGELFF. The CDR3 DNA reads TGTGCCAGCAGTTTCCCGCAGTCTCCTGGGGAGCTGTTTTTT. The full variable domain, its missing parts supplied by reference TRBV28 and TRBJ2-2, is DVKVTQSSRYLVKRTGEKVFLECVQDMDHENMFWYRQDPGLGLRLIYFSYDVKMKEKGDIPEGYSVSREKKERFSLILESASTNQTSMYLCASSFPQSPGELFFGEGSRLTVL.

This clonotype has at least ten counts. The genes are TRBV10-3 and TRBJ2-2; 9 bases are a match to TRBD2. This CDR3 is built from 16 residues. In germline, CDR1 is ENHRY, CDR2 SYGVKD. With V trimmed by 5 bases and J by 2 bases, 6 bases remained unmatched. CDR3 DNA: TGTGCCATCAGTACGGAGCGGGAGGCTAACACCGGGGAGCTGTTTTTT. It is translated as CAISTEREANTGELFF.

Comment on this clonotype: A much more abundant neighbour one base away suggests this may be a read error. The rearrangement joins TRBV29-1 to TRBJ2-1; either TRBD1 or TRBD2 may fit D (5 bases each). This CDR3 is 15 amino acids long. Trimming left V 2 bases short and J 6 bases short, with 17 bases between. CDR1 is SQVTM and CDR2 is ANQGSEA in the germline V gene. CDR3 sequence reads: CSVEKWGRRSNEQFF. The CDR3 DNA reads TGCAGCGTTGAAAAGTGGGGACGAAGGTCCAATGAGCAGTTCTTC.

There are many counts of this clonotype. V and J are TRBV6-2 or TRBV6-3 and TRBJ2-7, with D uncertain. This CDR3 region has 12 residues. The V end lost 10 bases, the J end lost 9 bases, and 19 bases lay between the germline ends. Germline V gene sequence: CDR1 MNHEY, CDR2 SVGEGT. This CDR3 reads CATQGGAMGQYF. For the CDR3, the DNA is TGTGCCACCCAAGGCGGAGCCATGGGGCAGTACTTC.

J is TRBJ2-7 and V is TRBV20-1, with D unresolved. Trimming took off 3 bases at V and 0 bases at J, with 6 bases between the two ends. CDR1 is DFQATT and CDR2 is SNEGSKA in the germline V gene (reference sequence). CDR3 size: 12 residues. The CDR3 nucleotides read TGCAGTGCTAGTTCCGGCTCCTACGAGCAGTACTTC. Translation: CSASSGSYEQYF.

This clonotype was observed at least ten times. The CDR3 coding sequence is TGTGCCAGCAGCTTATTGCCATCCGGGAAAACATACGAGCAGTACTTC. Protein: CASSLLPSGKTYEQYF. The rearrangement joins TRBV7-8 to TRBJ2-7; a possible D gene is TRBD2 (5 bases). The CDR3 length is 16 residues. V shed 2 bases and J shed 4 bases, with 18 bases lying between them. CDR1 SGHVS and CDR2 FQNEAQ come from the germline V gene.

This clonotype has only a few counts. The chain uses TRBV11-2 and TRBJ2-2; D is perhaps TRBD1 or TRBD2 (6 bases each). This CDR3 has 18 amino acids. The V gene lost 4 bases and the J gene lost 5 bases, with 23 bases spanning the gap. CDR1 and CDR2 (germline): SGHAT, FQNNGV. In DNA form, the CDR3 reads TGTGCCAGCAGCTCTAACCGAAAAGGGGGAGGATGGACCGGGGAGCTGTTTTTT. It encodes CASSSNRKGGGWTGELFF.

J is TRBJ1-4 and V is TRBV10-2; D gene ambiguous. The germline CDR1 and CDR2 sequences are WSHSY and SAAADI. This CDR3 is 14 amino acids long. Trimming took 0 bases from V and 4 from J, leaving 6 bases between them. CDR3 nucleotides: TGCGCCAGCAGTGAGTCTTGGAATAATGAAAAACTGTTTTTT. Its translation: CASSESWNNEKLFF.

This clonotype was counted between two and nine times. The chain couples TRBV27 to TRBJ2-7, with 10 bases that match TRBD1. This CDR3 has 15 residues. V lost 1 base to trimming and J lost 6 bases; unmatched junction nucleotides: 6. Germline-derived CDR1 and CDR2 are MNHEY and SMNVEV (reference sequence). CDR3 sequence: CASSLWGTGAGEQYF. CDR3 coding DNA: TGTGCCAGCAGTTTATGGGGGACAGGGGCCGGCGAGCAGTACTTC.

This clonotype was counted ten times or more. V is TRBV29-1 and J is TRBJ2-1; no firm D call. Germline V gives CDR1 SQVTM, CDR2 ANQGSEA. This CDR3 has 11 residues. Trimming cost V 2 bases and J 6 bases, with 5 bases left between them. Here the CDR3 reads CSVETANEQFF. The CDR3 region has the DNA TGCAGCGTTGAAACAGCCAATGAGCAGTTCTTC.

This clonotype was recorded many times. DNA for the CDR3: TGCAGTGCTAGTTGGCAGGGGGCCGGGTACGAGCAGTACTTC. It specifies CSASWQGAGYEQYF. The V call is TRBV20-1, the J call TRBJ2-7, with 8 nucleotides matching TRBD1. V gave up 3 bases and J gave up 4 bases; unmatched junction bases: 8. The germline CDR1 and CDR2 sequences are DFQATT and SNEGSKA (reference sequence). The CDR3 loop spans 14 amino acids.

In its sample, this clonotype was seen many times. This sequence joins TRBV29-1 and TRBJ2-2; 8 bases map to TRBD2. The germline V gene has CDR1 SQVTM and CDR2 ANQGSEA. V gave up 6 bases and J gave up 6 bases; unmatched junction bases: 6. The CDR3 has 13 amino acids. This chain's CDR3 is CSVSGSIPGELFF. The CDR3 DNA reads TGCAGCGTCAGCGGGAGTATCCCCGGGGAGCTGTTTTTT.

In this sample, this clonotype turned up many times. The rearrangement links TRBV6-1 to TRBJ2-3; the match to TRBD2 covers 10 bases. Germline trimming cut 10 bases from V and 1 base from J; bases unmatched to any gene: 5. CDR1 and CDR2 (germline): MNHNS, SASEGT. CDR3 length equals 14 residues. The CDR3: CATGLAFGTDTQYF. CDR3 nucleotide sequence: TGTGCCACGGGACTAGCGTTTGGCACAGATACGCAGTATTTT.

The chain couples TRBV6-5 to TRBJ2-1; 10 positions agree with TRBD1. The J segment lost 2 bases and the V segment lost 2 bases, leaving 0 bases of the junction unmatched. The CDR3 contains 15 residues. Germline CDR1 and CDR2: MNHEY and SVGAGI. Written as DNA, the CDR3 is TGTGCCAGCAGTTACGGGACAGGGGCCTACAATGAGCAGTTCTTC. Translated: CASSYGTGAYNEQFF.

The J gene is TRBJ2-5, the V gene TRBV5-1; no firm D call. Trimming removed 2 bases from V and 0 bases from J, with 5 bases in between. CDR3 size: 13 residues. Germline V gene lookup returns CDR1 SGHRS and CDR2 YFSETQ. The CDR3 region is CASSLDYQETQYF. CDR3 nucleotide sequence: TGCGCCAGCAGCTTAGACTACCAAGAGACCCAGTACTTC.